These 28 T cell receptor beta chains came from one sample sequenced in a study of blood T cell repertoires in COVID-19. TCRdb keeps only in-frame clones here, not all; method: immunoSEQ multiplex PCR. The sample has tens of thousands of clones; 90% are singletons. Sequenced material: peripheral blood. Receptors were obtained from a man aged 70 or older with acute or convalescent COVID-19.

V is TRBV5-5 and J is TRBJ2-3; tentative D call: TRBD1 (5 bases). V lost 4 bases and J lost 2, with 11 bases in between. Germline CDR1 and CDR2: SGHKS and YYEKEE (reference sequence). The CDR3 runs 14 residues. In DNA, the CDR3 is TGTGCCAGCAGCCCAAGACAGTTCACAGATACGCAGTATTTT. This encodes CASSPRQFTDTQYF.

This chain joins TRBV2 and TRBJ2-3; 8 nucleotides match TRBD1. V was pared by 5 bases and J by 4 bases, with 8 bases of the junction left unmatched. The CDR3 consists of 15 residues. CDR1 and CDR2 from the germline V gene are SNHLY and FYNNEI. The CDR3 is CASSLRGQASDTQYF. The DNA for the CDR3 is TGTGCCAGCAGTCTTCGGGGACAGGCTTCAGATACGCAGTATTTT.

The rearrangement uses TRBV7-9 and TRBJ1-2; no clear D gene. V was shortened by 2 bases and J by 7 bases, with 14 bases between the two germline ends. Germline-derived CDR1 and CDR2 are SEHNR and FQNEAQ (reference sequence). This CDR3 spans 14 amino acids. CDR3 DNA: TGTGCCAGCAGCTTATTTGAGGGTCCCCTTGGCTACACCTTC. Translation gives CASSLFEGPLGYTF.

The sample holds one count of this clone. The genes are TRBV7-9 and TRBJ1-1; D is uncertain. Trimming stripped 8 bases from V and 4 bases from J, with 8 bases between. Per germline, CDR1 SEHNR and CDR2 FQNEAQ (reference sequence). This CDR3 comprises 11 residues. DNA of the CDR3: TGTGCCAGCCTGGAGGGCACTGAAGCTTTCTTT. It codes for CASLEGTEAFF.

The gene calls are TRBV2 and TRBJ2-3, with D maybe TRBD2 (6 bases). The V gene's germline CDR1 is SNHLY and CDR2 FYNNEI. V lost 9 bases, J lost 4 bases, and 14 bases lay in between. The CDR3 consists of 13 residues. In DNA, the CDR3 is TGTGCCAGTGCTCGGGGGACGGCAGATACGCAGTATTTT. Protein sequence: CASARGTADTQYF.

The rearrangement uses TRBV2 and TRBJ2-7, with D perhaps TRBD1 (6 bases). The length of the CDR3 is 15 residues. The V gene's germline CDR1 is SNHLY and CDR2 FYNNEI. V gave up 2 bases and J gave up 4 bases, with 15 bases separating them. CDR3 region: CASSEPQTGRYEQYF. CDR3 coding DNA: TGTGCCAGCAGTGAACCCCAGACAGGACGATACGAGCAGTACTTC.

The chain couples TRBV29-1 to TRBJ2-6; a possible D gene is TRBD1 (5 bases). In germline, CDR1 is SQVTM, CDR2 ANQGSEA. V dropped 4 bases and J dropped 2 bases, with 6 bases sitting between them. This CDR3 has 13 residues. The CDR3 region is CSVVGPGANVLTF. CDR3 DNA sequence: TGCAGCGTTGTGGGGCCTGGGGCCAACGTCCTGACTTTC.

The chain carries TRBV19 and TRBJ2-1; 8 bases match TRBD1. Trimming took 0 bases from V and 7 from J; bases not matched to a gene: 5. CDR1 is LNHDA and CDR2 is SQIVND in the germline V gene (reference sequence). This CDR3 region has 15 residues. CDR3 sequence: CASSIDGQGSNEQFF. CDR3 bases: TGTGCCAGTAGTATAGACGGACAGGGATCGAATGAGCAGTTCTTC.

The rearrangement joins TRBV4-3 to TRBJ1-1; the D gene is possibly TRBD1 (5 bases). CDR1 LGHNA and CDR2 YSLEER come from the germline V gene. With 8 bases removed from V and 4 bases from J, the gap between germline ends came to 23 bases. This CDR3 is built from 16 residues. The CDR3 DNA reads TGCGCCAGCTCCCTGAAGGGTACGGGGGTAGGCACTGAAGCTTTCTTT. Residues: CASSLKGTGVGTEAFF.

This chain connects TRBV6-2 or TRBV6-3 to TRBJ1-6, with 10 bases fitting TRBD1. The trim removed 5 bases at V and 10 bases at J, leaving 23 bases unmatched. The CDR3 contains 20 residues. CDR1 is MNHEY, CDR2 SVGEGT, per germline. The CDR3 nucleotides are TGTGCCAGCAGTGTAACCCGGGACAGGGGCGGAGTTGAATCAAGGTCACCCCTCCACTTT. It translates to CASSVTRDRGGVESRSPLHF.

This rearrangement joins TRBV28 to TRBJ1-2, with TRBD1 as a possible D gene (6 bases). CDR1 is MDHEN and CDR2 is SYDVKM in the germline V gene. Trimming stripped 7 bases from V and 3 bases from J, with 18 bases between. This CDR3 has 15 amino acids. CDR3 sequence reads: CASKDGGAVDYGYTF. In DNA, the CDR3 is TGTGCCAGCAAGGACGGGGGGGCTGTGGACTATGGCTACACCTTC.

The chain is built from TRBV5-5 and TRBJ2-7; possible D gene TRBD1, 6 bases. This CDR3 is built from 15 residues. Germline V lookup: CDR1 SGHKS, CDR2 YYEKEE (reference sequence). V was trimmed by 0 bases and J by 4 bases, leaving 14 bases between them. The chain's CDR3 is CASSLAGTLNYEQYF. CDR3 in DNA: TGTGCCAGCAGCTTGGCCGGGACATTAAATTACGAGCAGTACTTC.

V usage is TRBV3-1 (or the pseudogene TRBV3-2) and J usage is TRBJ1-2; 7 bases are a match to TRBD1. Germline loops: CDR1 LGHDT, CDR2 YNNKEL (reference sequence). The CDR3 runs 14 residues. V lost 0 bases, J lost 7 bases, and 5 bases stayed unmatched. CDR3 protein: CASSQEGAGGGYTF. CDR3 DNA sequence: TGTGCCAGCAGCCAAGAAGGTGCAGGGGGTGGCTACACCTTC.

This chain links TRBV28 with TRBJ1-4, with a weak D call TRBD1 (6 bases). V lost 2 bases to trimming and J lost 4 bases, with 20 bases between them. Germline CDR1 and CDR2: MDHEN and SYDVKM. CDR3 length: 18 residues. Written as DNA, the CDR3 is TGTGCCAGCAGTTTACCTTTAGGGGGAGTGGATCTTAATGAAAAACTGTTTTTT. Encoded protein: CASSLPLGGVDLNEKLFF.

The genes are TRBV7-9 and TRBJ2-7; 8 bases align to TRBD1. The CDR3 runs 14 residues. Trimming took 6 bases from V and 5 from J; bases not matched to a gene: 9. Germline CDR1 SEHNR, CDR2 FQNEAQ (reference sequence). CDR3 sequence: CASSPGGARNEQYF. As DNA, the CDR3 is TGTGCCAGCAGTCCAGGGGGCGCGAGGAACGAGCAGTACTTC. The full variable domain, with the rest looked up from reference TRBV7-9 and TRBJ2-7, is DTGVSQNPRHKITKRGQNVTFRCDPISEHNRLYWYRQTLGQGPEFLTYFQNEAQLEKSRLLSDRFSAERPKGSFSTLEIQRTEQGDSAMYLCASSPGGARNEQYFGPGTRLTVT.

The CDR3 loop is CASSRSGTGGYEQYF. The CDR3 region has the DNA TGTGCCAGCAGCCGATCCGGGACAGGGGGGTACGAGCAGTACTTC. V is TRBV6-2 or TRBV6-3 and J is TRBJ2-7; 11 bases align to TRBD1. CDR3 length: 15 residues. J was trimmed by 4 bases and V by 6 bases; bases with no gene match: 8. Germline values: CDR1 MNHEY, CDR2 SVGEGT.

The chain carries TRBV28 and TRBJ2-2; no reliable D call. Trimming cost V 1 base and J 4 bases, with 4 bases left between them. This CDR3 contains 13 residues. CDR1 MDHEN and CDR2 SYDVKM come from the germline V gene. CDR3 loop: CASSLSVTGELFF. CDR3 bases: TGTGCCAGCAGTTTATCGGTCACCGGGGAGCTGTTTTTT.

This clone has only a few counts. CDR3 residues: CASSPGGASNQPQHF. CDR3 coding DNA: TGTGCCAGCAGCCCAGGGGGCGCGAGCAATCAGCCCCAGCATTTT. The rearrangement links TRBV7-2 to TRBJ1-5; 8 positions agree with TRBD1. The CDR3 spans 15 residues. Germline V gene lookup returns CDR1 SGHTA and CDR2 FQGNSA. With 5 bases clipped from V and 1 base from J, the junction kept 4 bases outside the gene matches.

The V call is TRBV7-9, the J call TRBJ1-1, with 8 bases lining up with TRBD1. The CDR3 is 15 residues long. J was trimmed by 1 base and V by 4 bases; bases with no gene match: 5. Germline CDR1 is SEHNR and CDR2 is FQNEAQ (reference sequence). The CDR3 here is CASSSRTGRNTEAFF. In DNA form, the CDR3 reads TGTGCCAGCAGCTCGAGGACAGGGCGGAACACTGAAGCTTTCTTT.

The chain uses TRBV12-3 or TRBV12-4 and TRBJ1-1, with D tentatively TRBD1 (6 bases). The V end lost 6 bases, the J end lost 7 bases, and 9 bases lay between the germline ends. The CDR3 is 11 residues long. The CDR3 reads CASSMTGEAFF. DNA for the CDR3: TGTGCCAGCAGCATGACAGGTGAAGCTTTCTTT.

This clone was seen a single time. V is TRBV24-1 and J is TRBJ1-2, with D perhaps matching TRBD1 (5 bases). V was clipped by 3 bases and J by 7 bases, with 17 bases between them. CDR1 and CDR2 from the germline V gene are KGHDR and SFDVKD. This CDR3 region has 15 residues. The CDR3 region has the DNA TGTGCCACCAGTGATCCCCGCGGGGCAGCGGCTGGCTACACCTTC. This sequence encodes CATSDPRGAAAGYTF.

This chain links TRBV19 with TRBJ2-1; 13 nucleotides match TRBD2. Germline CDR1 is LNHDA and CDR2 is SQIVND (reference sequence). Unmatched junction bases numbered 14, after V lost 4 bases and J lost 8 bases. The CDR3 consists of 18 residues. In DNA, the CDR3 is TGTGCCAGTAGTACCCGGTGGGGACTAGCGGGAATAGGAGATGAGCAGTTCTTC. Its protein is CASSTRWGLAGIGDEQFF.

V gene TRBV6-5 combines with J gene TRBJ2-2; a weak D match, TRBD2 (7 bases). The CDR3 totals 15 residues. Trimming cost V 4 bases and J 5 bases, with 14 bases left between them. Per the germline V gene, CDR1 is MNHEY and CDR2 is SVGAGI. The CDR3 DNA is TGTGCCAGCAGTTTTGGGGGGGCAGGGACCGGGGAGCTGTTTTTT. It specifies CASSFGGAGTGELFF.

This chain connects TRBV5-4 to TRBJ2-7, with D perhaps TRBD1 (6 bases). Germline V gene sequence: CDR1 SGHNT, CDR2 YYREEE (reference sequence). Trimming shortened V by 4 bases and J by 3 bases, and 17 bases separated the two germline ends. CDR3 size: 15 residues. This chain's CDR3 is CASSPETGLGYEQYF. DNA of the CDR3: TGTGCCAGCAGCCCGGAGACAGGCTTGGGCTACGAGCAGTACTTC.

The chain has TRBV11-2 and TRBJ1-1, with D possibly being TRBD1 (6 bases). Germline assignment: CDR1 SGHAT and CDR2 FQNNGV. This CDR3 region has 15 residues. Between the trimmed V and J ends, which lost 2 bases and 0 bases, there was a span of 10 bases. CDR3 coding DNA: TGTGCCAGCAGCTTAAGGACAGCCTTGAACACTGAAGCTTTCTTT. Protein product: CASSLRTALNTEAFF. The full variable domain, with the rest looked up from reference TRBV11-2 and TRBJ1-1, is EAGVAQSPRYKIIEKRQSVAFWCNPISGHATLYWYQQILGQGPKLLIQFQNNGVVDDSQLPKDRFSAERLKGVDSTLKIQPAKLEDSAVYLCASSLRTALNTEAFFGQGTRLTVV.

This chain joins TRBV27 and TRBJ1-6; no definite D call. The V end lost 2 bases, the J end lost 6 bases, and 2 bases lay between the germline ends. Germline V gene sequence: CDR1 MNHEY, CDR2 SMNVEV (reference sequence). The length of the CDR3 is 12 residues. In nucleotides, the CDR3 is TGTGCCAGCAGTTTACTTAATTCACCCCTCCACTTT. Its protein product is CASSLLNSPLHF.

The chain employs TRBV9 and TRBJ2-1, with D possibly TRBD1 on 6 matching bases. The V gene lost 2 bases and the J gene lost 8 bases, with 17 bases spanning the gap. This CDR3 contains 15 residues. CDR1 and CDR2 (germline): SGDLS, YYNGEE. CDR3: CASSVGTSSWDEQFF. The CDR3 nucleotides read TGTGCCAGCAGCGTCGGGACATCCTCATGGGATGAGCAGTTCTTC.

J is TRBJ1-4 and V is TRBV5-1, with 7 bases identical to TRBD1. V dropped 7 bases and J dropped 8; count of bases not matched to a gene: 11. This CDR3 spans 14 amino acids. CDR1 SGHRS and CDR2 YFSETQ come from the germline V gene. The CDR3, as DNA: TGCGCCAGCCCACGACAGGGAGTTGAAGAAAAACTGTTTTTT. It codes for CASPRQGVEEKLFF.